This note documents a single TCR beta chain sequence. What it binds is unknown. Libraries of TCR beta came from iRepertoire HTBI primers plus Arm-PCR of CDR3 regions. TCRdb reanalysed the multiplex PCR reads using MiXCR and keeps one entry per CDR3 protein. Of roughly 610,000 distinct CDR3 sequences in the sample, roughly 15% were seen once. The data were taken from a study of regulatory T cells in long-lasting Graves disease. Indicated time point: newly diagnosed GD, antithyroid drugs for less than 3 months. PBMCs provided the RNA from which the TCR library was made. Deletions cut 7 bases from V and 8 bases from J, with 21 bases between. The germline V gene has CDR1 SGHRS and CDR2 YFSETQ. CDR3 length: 15 amino acids. General study points: Persistent patients had more shared public clonotypes (about 2,800) than new patients (about 880). TRBV28, TRBJ1-2 and TRBJ2-5 were favored in persistent disease.

The same specimen was also included in a second study, on T cells in Graves' hyperthyroidism and ophthalmopathy.

The sample consisted of peripheral blood mononuclear cells (PBMCs), taken at new diagnosis, from a patient treated with antithyroid drugs. The chain combines TRBV5-1 with TRBJ1-4; D might be TRBD1 (5 bases). This TCR came from a woman between 25 and 40 years old with Graves disease. The CDR3 spells CASGPGRQGGEKLFF. The CDR3 DNA follows: TGCGCCAGCGGGCCCGGCAGGCAGGGCGGGGAAAAACTGTTTTTT. The full variable domain, rest sourced from reference TRBV5-1 and TRBJ1-4, is KAGVTQTPRYLIKTRGQQVTLSCSPISGHRSVSWYQQTPGQGLQFLFEYFSETQRNKGNFPGRFSGRQFSNSRSEMNVSTLELGDSALYLCASGPGRQGGEKLFFGSGTQLSVL.